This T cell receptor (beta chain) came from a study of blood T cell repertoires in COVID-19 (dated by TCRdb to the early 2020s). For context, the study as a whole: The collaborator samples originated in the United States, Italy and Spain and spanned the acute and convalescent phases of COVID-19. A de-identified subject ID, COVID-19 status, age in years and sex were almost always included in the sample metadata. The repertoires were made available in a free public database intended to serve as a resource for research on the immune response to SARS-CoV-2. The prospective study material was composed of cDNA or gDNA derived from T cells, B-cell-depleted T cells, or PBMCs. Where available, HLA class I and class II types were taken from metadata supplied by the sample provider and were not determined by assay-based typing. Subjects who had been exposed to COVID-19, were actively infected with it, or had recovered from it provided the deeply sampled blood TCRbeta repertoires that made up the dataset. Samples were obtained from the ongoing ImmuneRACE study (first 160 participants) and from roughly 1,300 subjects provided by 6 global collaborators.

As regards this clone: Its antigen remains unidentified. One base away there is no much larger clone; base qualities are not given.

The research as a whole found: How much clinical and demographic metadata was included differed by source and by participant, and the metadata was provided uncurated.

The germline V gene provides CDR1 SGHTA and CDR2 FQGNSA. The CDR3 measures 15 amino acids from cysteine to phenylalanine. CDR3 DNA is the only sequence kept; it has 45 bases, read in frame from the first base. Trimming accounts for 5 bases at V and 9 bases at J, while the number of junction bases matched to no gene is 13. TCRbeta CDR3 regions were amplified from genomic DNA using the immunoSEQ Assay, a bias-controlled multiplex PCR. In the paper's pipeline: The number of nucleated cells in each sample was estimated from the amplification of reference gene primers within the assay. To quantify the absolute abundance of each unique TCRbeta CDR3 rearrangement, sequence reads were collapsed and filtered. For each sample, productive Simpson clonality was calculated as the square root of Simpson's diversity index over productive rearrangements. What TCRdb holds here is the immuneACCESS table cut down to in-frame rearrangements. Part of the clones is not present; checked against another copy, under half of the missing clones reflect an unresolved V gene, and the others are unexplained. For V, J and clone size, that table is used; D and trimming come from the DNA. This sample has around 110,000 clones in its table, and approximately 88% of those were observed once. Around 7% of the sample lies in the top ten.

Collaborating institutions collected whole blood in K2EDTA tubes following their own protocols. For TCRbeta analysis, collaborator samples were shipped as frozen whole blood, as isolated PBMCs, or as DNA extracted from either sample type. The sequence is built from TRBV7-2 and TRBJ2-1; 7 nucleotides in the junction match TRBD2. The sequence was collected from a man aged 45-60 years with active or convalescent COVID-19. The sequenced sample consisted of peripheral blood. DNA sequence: TGTGCCAGCAGCCGCTGGGCGGGAGCGGATGGTGAGCAGTTCTTC. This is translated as CASSRWAGADGEQFF.